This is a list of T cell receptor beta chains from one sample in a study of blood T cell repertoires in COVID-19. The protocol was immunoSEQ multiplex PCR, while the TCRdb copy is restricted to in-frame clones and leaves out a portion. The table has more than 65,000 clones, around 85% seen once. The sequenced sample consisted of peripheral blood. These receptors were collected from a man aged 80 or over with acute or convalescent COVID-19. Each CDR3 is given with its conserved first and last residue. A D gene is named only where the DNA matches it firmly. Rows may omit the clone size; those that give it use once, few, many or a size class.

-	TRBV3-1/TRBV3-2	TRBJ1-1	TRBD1	CASSQTDRDGGAFF	TGTGCCAGCAGCCAAACCGACAGGGATGGTGGAGCTTTCTTT
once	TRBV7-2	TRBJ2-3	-	CASSFRGSRGGTDTQYF	TGTGCCAGCAGCTTCCGCGGAAGCCGTGGAGGCACAGATACGCAGTATTTT
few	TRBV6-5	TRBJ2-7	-	CASSLTGSYEQYF	TGTGCCAGCAGCTTGACAGGATCCTACGAGCAGTACTTC
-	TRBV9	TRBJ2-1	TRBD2	CASSVAAGGLSQWQQFF	TGTGCCAGCAGCGTTGCGGCGGGGGGGCTAAGTCAGTGGCAACAGTTCTTC
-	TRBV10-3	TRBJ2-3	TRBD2	CAISVEAGRSNTQYF	TGTGCCATCAGTGTAGAAGCGGGGCGAAGTAATACGCAGTATTTT
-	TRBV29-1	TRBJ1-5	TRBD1	CSVTGTGAGQPQHF	TGCAGCGTAACCGGGACAGGGGCCGGACAGCCCCAGCATTTT
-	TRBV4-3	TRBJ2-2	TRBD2	CASSQSGLAGAGELFF	TGCGCCAGCAGCCAGTCGGGACTAGCGGGGGCCGGGGAGCTGTTTTTT
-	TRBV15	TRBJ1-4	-	CATALTGEKLFF	TGTGCCACCGCCCTAACGGGGGAAAAACTGTTTTTT
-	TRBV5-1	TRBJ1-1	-	CASSGTTGNTEAFF	TGCGCCAGCAGCGGAACGACAGGTAACACTGAAGCTTTCTTT
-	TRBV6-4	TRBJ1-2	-	CASSEGGLNYGYTF	TGTGCCAGCAGTGAGGGGGGACTTAACTATGGCTACACCTTC
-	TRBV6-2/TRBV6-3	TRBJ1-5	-	CASSSGLSNQPQHF	TGTGCCAGCAGTTCAGGGCTGAGCAATCAGCCCCAGCATTTT
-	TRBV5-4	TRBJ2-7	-	CASSLWNRFYEQYF	TGTGCCAGCAGCTTGTGGAACAGATTCTACGAGCAGTACTTC
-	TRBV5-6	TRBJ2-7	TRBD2	CASSLGRETAYEQYF	TGTGCCAGCAGCTTGGGGCGGGAGACCGCCTACGAGCAGTACTTC
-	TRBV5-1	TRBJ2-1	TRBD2	CASSILTSGYTPYSYNEQFF	TGCGCCAGCAGCATCTTGACTAGCGGGTACACGCCTTACTCCTACAATGAGCAGTTCTTC
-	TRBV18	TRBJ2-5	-	CASSPQQAETQYF	TGTGCCAGCTCACCACAGCAGGCGGAGACCCAGTACTTC
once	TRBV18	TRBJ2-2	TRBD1	CASSPGQGGTGELFF	TGTGCCAGCTCACCGGGACAGGGTGGCACCGGGGAGCTGTTTTTT
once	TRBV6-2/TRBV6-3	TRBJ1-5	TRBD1	CASSYPGQGPLIGNQPQHF	TGTGCCAGCAGTTATCCGGGACAGGGGCCTCTCATAGGCAATCAGCCCCAGCATTTT
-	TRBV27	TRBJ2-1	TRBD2	CASSFSGSGAFNEQFF	TGTGCCAGCAGTTTCTCGGGTAGCGGGGCCTTCAATGAGCAGTTCTTC
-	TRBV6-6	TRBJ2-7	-	CASSYGDSPYEQYF	TGTGCCAGCAGTTACGGCGACAGCCCCTACGAGCAGTACTTC